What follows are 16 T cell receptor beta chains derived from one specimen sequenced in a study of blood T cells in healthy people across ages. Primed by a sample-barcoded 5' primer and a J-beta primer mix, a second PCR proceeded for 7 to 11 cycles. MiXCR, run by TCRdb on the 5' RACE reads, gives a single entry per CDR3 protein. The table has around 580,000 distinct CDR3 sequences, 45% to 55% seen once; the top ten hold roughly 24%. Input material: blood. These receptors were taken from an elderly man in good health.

CDR3 coding DNA: TGTGCCAGCAGACGGGACAACGAGCAGTACTTC. This codes for CASRRDNEQYF. The rearrangement joins TRBV12-3 or TRBV12-4 to TRBJ2-7; tentatively, D is TRBD1 (6 bases). The CDR3 has 11 amino acids. The V gene lost 6 bases and the J gene lost 5 bases, with 8 bases spanning the gap.

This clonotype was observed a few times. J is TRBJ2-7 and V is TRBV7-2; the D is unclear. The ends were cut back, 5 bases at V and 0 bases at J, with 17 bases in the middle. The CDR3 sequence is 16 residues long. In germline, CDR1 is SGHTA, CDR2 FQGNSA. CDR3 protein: CASSRPPWYGSYEQYF. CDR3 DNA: TGTGCCAGCAGCCGACCCCCTTGGTATGGCTCCTACGAGCAGTACTTC.

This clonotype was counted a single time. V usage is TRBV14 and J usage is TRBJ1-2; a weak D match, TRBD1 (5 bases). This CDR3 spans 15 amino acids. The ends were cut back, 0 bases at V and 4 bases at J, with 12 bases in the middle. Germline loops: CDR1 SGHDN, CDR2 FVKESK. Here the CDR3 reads CASSQDPGGTYGYTF. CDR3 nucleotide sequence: TGTGCCAGCAGCCAAGATCCGGGCGGGACCTATGGCTACACCTTC.

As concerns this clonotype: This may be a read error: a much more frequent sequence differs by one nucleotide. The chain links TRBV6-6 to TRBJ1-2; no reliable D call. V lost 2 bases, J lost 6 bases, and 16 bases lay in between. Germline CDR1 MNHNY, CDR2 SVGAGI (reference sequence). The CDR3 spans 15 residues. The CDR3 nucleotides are TGTGCCAGCAGTTACGCCGCGGGGAGTGCCGATGGCTACACCTTC. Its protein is CASSYAAGSADGYTF.

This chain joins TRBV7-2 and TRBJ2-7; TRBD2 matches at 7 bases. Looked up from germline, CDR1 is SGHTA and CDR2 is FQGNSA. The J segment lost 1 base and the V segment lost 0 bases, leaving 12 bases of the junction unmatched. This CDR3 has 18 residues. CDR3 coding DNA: TGTGCCAGCAGCTTAGCGGGCGGGAGCTATGTTACGTCCTACGAGCAGTACTTC. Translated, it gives CASSLAGGSYVTSYEQYF.

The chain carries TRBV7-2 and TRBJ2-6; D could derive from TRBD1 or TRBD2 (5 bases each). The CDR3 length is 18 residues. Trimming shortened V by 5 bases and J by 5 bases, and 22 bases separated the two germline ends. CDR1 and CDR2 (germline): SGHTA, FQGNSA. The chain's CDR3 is CASSQSPNRGRWANVLTF. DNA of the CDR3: TGTGCCAGCAGCCAGTCACCGAATCGGGGCCGCTGGGCCAACGTCCTGACTTTC.

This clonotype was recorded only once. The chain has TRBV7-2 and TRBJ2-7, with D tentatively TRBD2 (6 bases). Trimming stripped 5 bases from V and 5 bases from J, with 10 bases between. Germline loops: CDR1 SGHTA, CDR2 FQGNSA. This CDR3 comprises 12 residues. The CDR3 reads CASSPGADEQYF. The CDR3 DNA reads TGTGCCAGCAGCCCGGGAGCCGACGAGCAGTACTTC.

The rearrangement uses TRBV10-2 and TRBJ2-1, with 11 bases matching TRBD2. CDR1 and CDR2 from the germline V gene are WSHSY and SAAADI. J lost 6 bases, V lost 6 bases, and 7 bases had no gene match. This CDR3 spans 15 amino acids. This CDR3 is CASRYLAGGRNEQFF. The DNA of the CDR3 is TGCGCCAGCAGGTATTTAGCGGGGGGGCGCAATGAGCAGTTCTTC.

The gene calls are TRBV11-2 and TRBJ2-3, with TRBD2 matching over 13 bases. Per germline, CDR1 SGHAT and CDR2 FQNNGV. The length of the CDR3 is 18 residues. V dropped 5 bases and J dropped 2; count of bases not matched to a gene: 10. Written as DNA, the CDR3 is TGTGCCAGCAGCGGGACTAGCGGGAAGTCGGGGAACACAGATACGCAGTATTTT. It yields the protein CASSGTSGKSGNTDTQYF.

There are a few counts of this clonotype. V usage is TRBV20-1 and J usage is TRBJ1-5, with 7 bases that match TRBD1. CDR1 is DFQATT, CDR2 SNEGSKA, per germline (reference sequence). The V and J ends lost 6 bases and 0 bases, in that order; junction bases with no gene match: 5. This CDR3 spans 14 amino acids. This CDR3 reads CSALTGDSNQPQHF. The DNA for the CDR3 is TGCAGTGCGTTAACAGGGGATAGCAATCAGCCCCAGCATTTT.

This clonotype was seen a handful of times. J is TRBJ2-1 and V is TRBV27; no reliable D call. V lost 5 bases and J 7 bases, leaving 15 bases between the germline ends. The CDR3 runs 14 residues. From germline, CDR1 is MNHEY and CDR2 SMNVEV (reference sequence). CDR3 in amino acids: CASSPGPARNEQFF. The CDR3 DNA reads TGTGCCAGCAGTCCAGGACCCGCACGGAATGAGCAGTTCTTC.

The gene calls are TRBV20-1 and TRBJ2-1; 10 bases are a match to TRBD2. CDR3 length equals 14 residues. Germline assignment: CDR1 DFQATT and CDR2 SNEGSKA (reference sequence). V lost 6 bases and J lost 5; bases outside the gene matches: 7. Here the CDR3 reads CSATRSGRDNEQFF. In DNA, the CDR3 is TGCAGTGCCACACGGAGCGGGAGGGACAATGAGCAGTTCTTC.

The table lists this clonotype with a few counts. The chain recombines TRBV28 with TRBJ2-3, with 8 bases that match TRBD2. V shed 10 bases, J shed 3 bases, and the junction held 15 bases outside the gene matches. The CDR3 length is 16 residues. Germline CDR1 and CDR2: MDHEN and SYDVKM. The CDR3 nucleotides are TGTGCCACACGAAAGTGGGCTAGCGGGTGGACAGATACGCAGTATTTT. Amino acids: CATRKWASGWTDTQYF.

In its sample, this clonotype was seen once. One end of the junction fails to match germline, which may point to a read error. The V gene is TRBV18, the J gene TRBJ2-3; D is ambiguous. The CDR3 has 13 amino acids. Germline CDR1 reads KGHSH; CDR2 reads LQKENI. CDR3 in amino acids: CASLPPSTDTQYF. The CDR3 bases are TGTGCCAGCTTACCACCTAGCACAGATACGCAGTATTTT.

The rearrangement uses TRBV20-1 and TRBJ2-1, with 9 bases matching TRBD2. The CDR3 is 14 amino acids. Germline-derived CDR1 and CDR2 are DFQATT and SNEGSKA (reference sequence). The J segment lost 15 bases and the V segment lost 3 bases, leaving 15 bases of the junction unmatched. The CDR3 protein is CSASRLISGRNLFF. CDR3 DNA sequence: TGCAGTGCTAGCCGCCTTATCAGCGGGAGGAATCTGTTCTTC.

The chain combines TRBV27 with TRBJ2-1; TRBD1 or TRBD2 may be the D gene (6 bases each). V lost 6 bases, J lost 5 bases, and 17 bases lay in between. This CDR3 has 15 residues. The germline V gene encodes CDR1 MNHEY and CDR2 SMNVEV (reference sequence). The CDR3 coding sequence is TGTGCCAGCAGCACCCGGCCTAGGGGGGACAATGAGCAGTTCTTC. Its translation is CASSTRPRGDNEQFF.